These T cell receptor beta chains were read from a single sample in a study of OX40 agonist ivuxolimab in advanced cancers. Assay: immunoSEQ multiplex PCR; the TCRdb copy retains only in-frame clones and omits some. The table has around 43,000 clones, roughly 90% seen once. The material was CD4+ or CD8+ T cells sorted from blood, obtained in a trial of the OX40 agonist ivuxolimab. These receptors originate from an adult with an advanced solid tumor such as melanoma, head and neck, liver or kidney cancer. Each CDR3 is given with its conserved first and last residue. The D gene is left open where the match is weak. For some rows the clone size is stated as once, few or many, or as a class when expanded; others skip it.

j_call,d_call,v_call,clone_size,cdr3_aa,cdr3_nt
TRBJ1-2,-,TRBV7-3,-,CASSPWRGAAYGYTF,TGTGCCAGCAGCCCTTGGCGGGGGGCGGCCTATGGCTACACCTTC
TRBJ2-7,TRBD1,TRBV28,-,CASSFTQGAFDEQYF,TGTGCCAGCAGTTTTACTCAGGGGGCCTTCGACGAGCAGTACTTC
TRBJ2-3,TRBD2,TRBV27,once,CASSLLAGDRDTQYF,TGTGCCAGCAGTTTACTTGCGGGGGATCGTGATACGCAGTATTTT
TRBJ1-2,TRBD1,TRBV27,-,CASSLSGTGATGYTF,TGTGCCAGCAGTTTAAGTGGGACAGGGGCTACTGGCTACACCTTC
TRBJ2-3,TRBD2,TRBV23-1,-,CASSQSGEREGLDTQYF,TGCGCCAGCAGTCAATCGGGGGAGCGGGAGGGCCTCGATACGCAGTATTTT
TRBJ2-7,TRBD2,TRBV25-1,-,CASSTRTSGSHEQYF,TGTGCCAGCAGTACCCGGACTAGCGGGAGCCACGAGCAGTACTTC
TRBJ2-5,-,TRBV9,-,CASSAHGRGLGETQYF,TGTGCCAGCAGCGCTCACGGGCGGGGCTTGGGAGAGACCCAGTACTTC
TRBJ1-3,-,TRBV29-1,-,CSVDEYGSGNTIYF,TGCAGCGTTGATGAGTACGGCTCTGGAAACACCATATATTTT
TRBJ1-5,TRBD1,TRBV4-1,-,CASSQETGGNQPQHF,TGCGCCAGCAGCCAAGAAACAGGGGGCAATCAGCCCCAGCATTTT
TRBJ1-6,TRBD1,TRBV4-1,-,CASSRAHTPGQGNSPLHF,TGCGCCAGCAGCCGCGCCCATACCCCTGGACAGGGAAATTCACCCCTCCACTTT
TRBJ2-5,-,TRBV9,-,CASSSRLAGWEETQYF,TGTGCCAGCAGCTCCCGCCTTGCAGGGTGGGAGGAGACCCAGTACTTC
TRBJ2-3,-,TRBV4-1,-,CASSVRTNKDTQYF,TGCGCCAGCAGCGTCAGGACTAATAAAGATACGCAGTATTTT
TRBJ1-2,-,TRBV28,-,CASSLSTGYTF,TGTGCCAGCAGTTTGTCCACTGGCTACACCTTC
TRBJ2-2,-,TRBV7-8,-,CASSLEFGSGTGELFF,TGTGCCAGCAGCTTAGAGTTCGGGAGCGGTACCGGGGAGCTGTTTTTT
TRBJ1-5,TRBD1,TRBV5-1,-,CASRADRGRDQPQHF,TGCGCCAGCAGGGCGGACAGGGGCCGTGATCAGCCCCAGCATTTT
TRBJ2-3,-,TRBV7-8,-,CASSLLIVDTQYF,TGTGCCAGCAGCTTACTTATCGTCGATACGCAGTATTTT
TRBJ2-1,TRBD1,TRBV5-1,-,CASSLVGRGRGEQFF,TGCGCCAGCAGCTTGGTAGGCAGGGGGCGCGGTGAGCAGTTCTTC
TRBJ2-2,TRBD2,TRBV27,-,CASSLGLAGVSGELFF,TGTGCCAGCAGTTTGGGACTAGCGGGAGTGTCCGGGGAGCTGTTTTTT
TRBJ2-7,-,TRBV4-1,-,CASSADRYGADEQYF,TGCGCCAGCAGCGCCGACCGATATGGGGCGGACGAGCAGTACTTC
TRBJ2-7,-,TRBV6-6,-,CASSAHRGLNEQYF,TGTGCCAGCAGTGCACACCGGGGCCTCAACGAGCAGTACTTC
TRBJ1-1,-,TRBV29-1,-,CSVEIRRGAEAFF,TGCAGCGTTGAGATAAGGAGAGGGGCTGAAGCTTTCTTT
TRBJ1-1,TRBD1,TRBV7-9,-,CASSATRGSNTEAFF,TGTGCCAGCAGCGCAACCAGGGGGTCGAACACTGAAGCTTTCTTT
TRBJ1-2,TRBD1,TRBV4-1,-,CASSQGEGQGKYGYTF,TGCGCCAGCAGCCAAGGGGAGGGACAGGGAAAATATGGCTACACCTTC
TRBJ2-1,TRBD2,TRBV5-4,-,CASSGLARTDEQFF,TGTGCCAGCAGCGGACTAGCGCGTACCGATGAGCAGTTCTTC
TRBJ2-1,TRBD2,TRBV29-1,-,CSASGGEYNEQFF,TGCAGCGCTAGCGGGGGGGAATACAATGAGCAGTTCTTC
TRBJ2-1,-,TRBV15,-,CATSGTDHLEQFF,TGTGCCACCAGCGGAACGGACCACTTGGAGCAGTTCTTC
TRBJ2-7,TRBD1,TRBV28,once,CASSYGTGGYEQYF,TGTGCCAGCAGTTACGGGACAGGGGGCTACGAGCAGTACTTC
TRBJ2-7,-,TRBV6-5,-,CASSYSRELYF,TGTGCCAGCAGTTACTCTCGGGAGTTGTACTTC